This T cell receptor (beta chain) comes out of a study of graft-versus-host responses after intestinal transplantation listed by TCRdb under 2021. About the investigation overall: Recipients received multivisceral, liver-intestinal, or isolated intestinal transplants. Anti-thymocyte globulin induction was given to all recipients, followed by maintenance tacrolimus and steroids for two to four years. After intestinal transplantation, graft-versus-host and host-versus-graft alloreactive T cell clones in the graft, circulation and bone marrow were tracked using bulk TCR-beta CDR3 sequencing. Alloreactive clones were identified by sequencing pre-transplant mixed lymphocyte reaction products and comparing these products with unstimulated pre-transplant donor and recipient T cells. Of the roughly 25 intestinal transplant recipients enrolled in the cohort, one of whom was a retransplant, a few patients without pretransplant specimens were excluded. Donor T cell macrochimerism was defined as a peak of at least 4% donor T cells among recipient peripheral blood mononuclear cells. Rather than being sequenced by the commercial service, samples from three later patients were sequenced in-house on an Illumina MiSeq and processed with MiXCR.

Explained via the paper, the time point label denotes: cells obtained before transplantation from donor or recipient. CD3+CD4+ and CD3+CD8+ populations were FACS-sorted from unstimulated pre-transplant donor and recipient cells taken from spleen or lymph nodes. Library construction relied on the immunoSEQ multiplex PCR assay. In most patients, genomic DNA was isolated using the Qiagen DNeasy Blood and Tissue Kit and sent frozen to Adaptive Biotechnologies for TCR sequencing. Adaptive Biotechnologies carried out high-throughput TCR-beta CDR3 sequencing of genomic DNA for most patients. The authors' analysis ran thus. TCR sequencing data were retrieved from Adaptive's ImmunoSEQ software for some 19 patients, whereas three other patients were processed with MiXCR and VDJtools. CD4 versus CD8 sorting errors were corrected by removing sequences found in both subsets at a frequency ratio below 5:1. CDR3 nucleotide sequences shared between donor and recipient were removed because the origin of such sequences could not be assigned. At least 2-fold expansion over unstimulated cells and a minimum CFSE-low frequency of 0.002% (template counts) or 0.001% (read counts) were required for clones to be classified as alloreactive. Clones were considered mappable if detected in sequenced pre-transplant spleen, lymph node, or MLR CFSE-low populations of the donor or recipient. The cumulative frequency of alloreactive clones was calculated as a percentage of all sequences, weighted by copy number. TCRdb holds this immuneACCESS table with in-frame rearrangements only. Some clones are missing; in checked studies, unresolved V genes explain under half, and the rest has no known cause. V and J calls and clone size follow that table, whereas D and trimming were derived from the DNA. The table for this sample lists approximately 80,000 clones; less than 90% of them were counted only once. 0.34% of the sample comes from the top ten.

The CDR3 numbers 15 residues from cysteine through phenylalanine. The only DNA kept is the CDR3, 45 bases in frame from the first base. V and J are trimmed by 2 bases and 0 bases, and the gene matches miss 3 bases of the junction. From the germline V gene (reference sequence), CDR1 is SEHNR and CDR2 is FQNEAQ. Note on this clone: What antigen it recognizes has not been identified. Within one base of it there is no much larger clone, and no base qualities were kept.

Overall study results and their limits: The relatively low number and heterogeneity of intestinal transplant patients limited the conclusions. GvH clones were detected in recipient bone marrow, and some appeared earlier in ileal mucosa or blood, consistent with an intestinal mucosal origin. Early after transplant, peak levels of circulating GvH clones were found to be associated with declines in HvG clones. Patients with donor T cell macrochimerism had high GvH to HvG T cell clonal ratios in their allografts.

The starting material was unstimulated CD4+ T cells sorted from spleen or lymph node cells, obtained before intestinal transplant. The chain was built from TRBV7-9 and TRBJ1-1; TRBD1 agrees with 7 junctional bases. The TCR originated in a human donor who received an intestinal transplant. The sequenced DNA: TGTGCCAGCAGCTTACAGGGGGAGATGAACACTGAAGCTTTCTTT. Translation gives CASSLQGEMNTEAFF.